One sample yielded the 14 T cell receptor beta chains listed below, sequenced in a study of cytomegalovirus exposure and HLA in healthy donors (dated 2017 in TCRdb). The library was prepared using the immunoSEQ multiplex PCR assay. The multiplex PCR relied on a mix of 60 forward primers for TCR Vbeta segments and 13 reverse primers for TCR Jbeta segments. TCRdb mirrors the immuneACCESS table, restricted to in-frame sequences. Some clones are absent from its copies; in checked studies, under half trace to an unresolved V gene, and the reason for the others is unknown. Present in this sample are approximately 110,000 clones, 74% of which were seen just once. Clones ranked in the top ten supply roughly 4% of the sample. The sample was PBMCs. The receptors were sampled from a woman aged 45-60 years in good health and CMV-seropositive.

A single count supports this clone. J is TRBJ2-7 and V is TRBV9; a weak D match, TRBD2 (5 bases). V was shortened by 4 bases and J by 0 bases, with 11 bases between the two germline ends. This CDR3 spans 14 amino acids. CDR1 is SGDLS, CDR2 YYNGEE, per germline. This chain's CDR3 is CASSLSGTSYEQYF. Written as DNA, the CDR3 is TGTGCCAGCAGCTTGAGCGGTACCTCCTACGAGCAGTACTTC.

The chain uses TRBV5-1 and TRBJ2-1; tentative D call: TRBD2 (6 bases). The CDR3 consists of 14 residues. The V end lost 3 bases, the J end lost 2 bases, and 9 bases lay between the germline ends. The germline V gene encodes CDR1 SGHRS and CDR2 YFSETQ. CDR3 loop: CASSSGGPYNEQFF. CDR3 coding DNA: TGCGCCAGCAGCTCCGGGGGACCCTACAATGAGCAGTTCTTC.

The chain joins TRBV7-9 to TRBJ2-3; D is undetermined. The CDR3 totals 11 residues. The V gene lost 7 bases and the J gene lost 6 bases, with 8 bases spanning the gap. Germline V gene sequence: CDR1 SEHNR, CDR2 FQNEAQ (reference sequence). The CDR3 loop is CASTDGDTQYF. In nucleotides, the CDR3 is TGTGCCAGCACAGACGGGGATACGCAGTATTTT.

In the case of this clone: Other DNA sequences in the sample encode the same CDR3. The rearrangement joins TRBV5-1 to TRBJ2-3; 12 nucleotides match TRBD2. V was clipped by 3 bases and J by 3 bases; unmatched bases: 2. The CDR3 has 15 amino acids. CDR1 SGHRS and CDR2 YFSETQ come from the germline V gene. In DNA, the CDR3 is TGCGCCAGCAGCTCACTAGCGGGGGGAACAGATACGCAGTATTTT. Amino acid sequence: CASSSLAGGTDTQYF.

Note on this clone: Germline is not matched at one junction end, which may reflect a read error. The chain has TRBV5-5 and TRBJ2-3, with D tentatively TRBD2 (7 bases). The CDR3 is 11 amino acids. Germline V lookup: CDR1 SGHKS, CDR2 YYEKEE (reference sequence). The CDR3 is CASRGGAGQFF. DNA of the CDR3: TGTGCCAGCAGGGGGGGGGCAGGGCAATTTTTT.

This chain links TRBV7-2 with TRBJ2-2, with D perhaps TRBD1 (5 bases). CDR1 SGHTA and CDR2 FQGNSA come from the germline V gene. V shed 1 base and J shed 5 bases, with 11 bases lying between them. The CDR3 totals 15 residues. The CDR3: CASSLGQTSTGELFF. DNA for the CDR3: TGTGCCAGCAGCTTAGGACAGACGAGTACCGGGGAGCTGTTTTTT.

This chain uses TRBV11-2 with TRBJ2-5, with 15 bases identical to TRBD2. The J segment lost 5 bases and the V segment lost 5 bases, leaving 9 bases of the junction unmatched. Per germline, CDR1 SGHAT and CDR2 FQNNGV. This CDR3 has 17 amino acids. The CDR3 protein is CASSPGTSGGFIETQYF. CDR3 in DNA: TGTGCCAGCAGCCCCGGGACTAGCGGGGGGTTCATTGAGACCCAGTACTTC. Combining the CDR3 with reference TRBV11-2 and TRBJ2-5 gives the whole variable domain EAGVAQSPRYKIIEKRQSVAFWCNPISGHATLYWYQQILGQGPKLLIQFQNNGVVDDSQLPKDRFSAERLKGVDSTLKIQPAKLEDSAVYLCASSPGTSGGFIETQYFGPGTRLLVL.

The genes are TRBV15 and TRBJ2-1, with TRBD1 identical over 8 bases. Germline loops: CDR1 LNHNV, CDR2 YYDKDF (reference sequence). V lost 5 bases to trimming and J lost 2 bases; unmatched junction nucleotides: 8. This CDR3 is 16 amino acids long. The CDR3 nucleotides read TGTGCCACCAGCGAGAGACGACAGGGGCCCTACAATGAGCAGTTCTTC. It is translated as CATSERRQGPYNEQFF.

The V call is TRBV14, the J call TRBJ2-7; possible D gene TRBD2, 6 bases. CDR1 is SGHDN and CDR2 is FVKESK in the germline V gene. The CDR3 contains 15 residues. V shed 4 bases and J shed 3 bases, with 16 bases lying between them. The CDR3 is CASSRFVGGIYEQYF. DNA of the CDR3: TGTGCCAGCAGCCGATTTGTAGGCGGGATCTACGAGCAGTACTTC.

There are a few counts of this clone. The chain carries TRBV7-9 and TRBJ2-5, with TRBD1 matching 8 bases. CDR3 length equals 15 residues. Trimming took 3 bases from V and 1 from J; bases not matched to a gene: 4. Germline lookup yields CDR1 SEHNR and CDR2 FQNEAQ (reference sequence). Here the CDR3 DNA reads TGTGCCAGCAGCTTCCCGGGACAGGCCCAAGAGACCCAGTACTTC. It is translated as CASSFPGQAQETQYF.

J is TRBJ1-4 and V is TRBV6-1; the match to TRBD1 covers 8 bases. Germline CDR1 reads MNHNS; CDR2 reads SASEGT. CDR3 length: 14 residues. Unmatched junction bases numbered 4, after V lost 6 bases and J lost 4 bases. The DNA for the CDR3 is TGTGCCAGCAGCCCGGACAGGGATAATGAAAAACTGTTTTTT. It encodes CASSPDRDNEKLFF.

This sequence joins TRBV30 and TRBJ2-3; D is unresolved. Trimming took off 1 base at V and 1 base at J, with 12 bases between the two ends. The CDR3 consists of 15 residues. Per the germline V gene, CDR1 is GTSNPN and CDR2 is SVGIG (reference sequence). In DNA form, the CDR3 reads TGTGCCTGGAGTGGGGCCCCGCTACGCACAGATACGCAGTATTTT. This translates into CAWSGAPLRTDTQYF.

This clone occurred a few times. The genes are TRBV7-2 and TRBJ2-1; D gene unclear. The germline gives CDR1 SGHTA, CDR2 FQGNSA. The germline V and J ends were trimmed by 4 bases and 1 base, with 11 bases remaining between them. This CDR3 has 15 amino acids. CDR3 in amino acids: CASSYSYGSYNEQFF. In DNA form, the CDR3 reads TGTGCCAGCAGCTACTCATACGGTTCCTACAATGAGCAGTTCTTC.

The rearrangement uses TRBV4-1 and TRBJ1-2; 11 bases agree with TRBD1. This CDR3 is 15 amino acids long. Trimming took 2 bases from V and 3 from J; bases not matched to a gene: 2. CDR1 and CDR2 (germline): MGHRA, YSYEKL. Here the CDR3 DNA reads TGCGCCAGCAGCCAACCGGGACAGGGGGACTATGGCTACACCTTC. This codes for CASSQPGQGDYGYTF.